This entry lists 20 T cell receptor beta chains sequenced from one sample in a study of cytomegalovirus exposure and HLA in healthy donors. PCR employed 60 Vbeta and 13 Jbeta primers. Data came from immunoSEQ multiplex PCR; TCRdb stores just in-frame clones and leaves some out. The sample consists of approximately 140,000 clones, 60% to 85% of them appearing once. The specimen was PBMCs. The receptors derive from a man between 40 and 49 years old in good health and CMV-seropositive.

The chain combines TRBV5-1 with TRBJ2-3, with TRBD2 matching over 8 bases. This CDR3 spans 18 amino acids. J lost 5 bases, V lost 4 bases, and 18 bases had no gene match. Looked up from germline, CDR1 is SGHRS and CDR2 is YFSETQ. The CDR3 is CASSPRGLAQLAGDTQYF. The CDR3 bases are TGCGCCAGCAGCCCCCGCGGACTAGCACAGCTGGCGGGAGATACGCAGTATTTT. The full variable domain, rest sourced from reference TRBV5-1 and TRBJ2-3, is KAGVTQTPRYLIKTRGQQVTLSCSPISGHRSVSWYQQTPGQGLQFLFEYFSETQRNKGNFPGRFSGRQFSNSRSEMNVSTLELGDSALYLCASSPRGLAQLAGDTQYFGPGTRLTVL.

This chain connects TRBV6-1 to TRBJ2-7; D may be TRBD1 (6 bases). Looked up from germline, CDR1 is MNHNS and CDR2 is SASEGT. Between the trimmed V and J ends, which lost 6 bases and 4 bases, there was a span of 10 bases. The CDR3 covers 12 residues. The CDR3 nucleotides read TGTGCCAGCAGGGAACAGGGTTACGAGCAGTACTTC. Protein product: CASREQGYEQYF.

The rearrangement joins TRBV15 to TRBJ2-2; D is possibly TRBD1 (6 bases). Germline CDR1 reads LNHNV; CDR2 reads YYDKDF (reference sequence). With 0 bases removed from V and 4 bases from J, the gap between germline ends came to 12 bases. The CDR3 sequence is 16 residues long. Here the CDR3 reads CATSRELGGSTGELFF. The CDR3 DNA reads TGTGCCACCAGCAGAGAATTAGGGGGTAGCACCGGGGAGCTGTTTTTT. Full variable domain (rest looked up from reference TRBV15 and TRBJ2-2): DAMVIQNPRYQVTQFGKPVTLSCSQTLNHNVMYWYQQKSSQAPKLLFHYYDKDFNNEADTPDNFQSRRPNTSFCFLDIRSPGLGDTAMYLCATSRELGGSTGELFFGEGSRLTVL.

The rearrangement uses TRBV10-3 and TRBJ2-2, with 13 bases matching TRBD2. CDR3 size: 15 residues. Germline CDR1 is ENHRY and CDR2 is SYGVKD. Losses at the gene ends were 2 bases for V and 6 bases for J; bases not matched to a gene: 0. The CDR3 nucleotides are TGTGCCATCAGTGAGACTAGCGGGAGGGCCGGGGAGCTGTTTTTT. Its protein product is CAISETSGRAGELFF.

A few counts support this clone. V and J are TRBV11-2 and TRBJ2-2; the match to TRBD1 covers 7 bases. The CDR3 has 16 amino acids. Trimming took 5 bases from V and 7 from J; bases not matched to a gene: 13. Germline lookup yields CDR1 SGHAT and CDR2 FQNNGV. The CDR3 reads CASSQRTGVRGGELFF. The CDR3, as DNA: TGTGCCAGCAGCCAAAGAACAGGGGTCCGGGGCGGGGAGCTGTTTTTT.

The gene calls are TRBV5-6 and TRBJ2-2; D gene uncertain. Trimming removed 4 bases from V and 7 bases from J, with 5 bases in between. Germline V lookup: CDR1 SGHDT, CDR2 YYEEEE. The CDR3 is 11 residues long. The CDR3 spells CASSLSGELFF. In DNA form, the CDR3 reads TGTGCCAGCAGCCTGAGCGGGGAGCTGTTTTTT.

A few counts support this clone. The chain carries TRBV5-4 and TRBJ2-5; 8 nucleotides line up with TRBD2. In germline, CDR1 is SGHNT, CDR2 YYREEE (reference sequence). The trim removed 4 bases at V and 5 bases at J, leaving 10 bases unmatched. This CDR3 contains 15 residues. CDR3 loop: CASSGTREGRETQYF. The DNA for the CDR3 is TGTGCCAGCAGCGGGACCCGGGAGGGCCGGGAGACCCAGTACTTC.

This sequence joins TRBV2 and TRBJ2-7; 7 nucleotides agree with TRBD2. The CDR3 is 14 residues long. Germline CDR1 reads SNHLY; CDR2 reads FYNNEI. The V segment lost 10 bases and the J segment 1 base; nucleotides outside the gene matches: 10. The CDR3 loop reads CATQGEGNSYEQYF. CDR3 in DNA: TGTGCCACCCAAGGGGAGGGGAATTCCTACGAGCAGTACTTC.

This clone came up a few times. This chain uses TRBV27 with TRBJ2-1, with D perhaps TRBD1 (5 bases). Germline V CDR1 and CDR2: MNHEY, SMNVEV (reference sequence). V was cut by 4 bases and J by 8 bases, with 15 bases left in between. The length of the CDR3 is 14 residues. For the CDR3, the DNA is TGTGCCAGCAGTTCCCCAGGGTTTGGCTATGAGCAGTTCTTC. Its translation is CASSSPGFGYEQFF.

This chain joins TRBV28 and TRBJ2-7; 7 positions agree with TRBD2. From germline, CDR1 is MDHEN and CDR2 SYDVKM. V was clipped by 3 bases and J by 9 bases; unmatched bases: 5. This CDR3 is built from 12 residues. CDR3 in amino acids: CASSFGRAGQYF. CDR3 in DNA: TGTGCCAGCAGTTTTGGGAGGGCAGGGCAGTACTTC.

V and J are TRBV19 and TRBJ2-4; weak D call: TRBD2 (6 bases). V was clipped by 8 bases and J by 5 bases, with 13 bases between them. Germline lookup yields CDR1 LNHDA and CDR2 SQIVND (reference sequence). CDR3 length equals 13 residues. CDR3 nucleotide sequence: TGTGCCAGTCGCTCTGGACTACAAAACATTCAGTACTTC. Its translation is CASRSGLQNIQYF. Combining the CDR3 with reference TRBV19 and TRBJ2-4 gives the whole variable domain DGGITQSPKYLFRKEGQNVTLSCEQNLNHDAMYWYRQDPGQGLRLIYYSQIVNDFQKGDIAEGYSVSREKKESFPLTVTSAQKNPTAFYLCASRSGLQNIQYFGAGTRLSVL.

This chain joins TRBV7-3 and TRBJ2-1, with 8 nucleotides matching TRBD2. V trimming: 5 bases; J trimming: 2 bases; junction bases outside the gene matches: 11. From germline, CDR1 is SGHTA and CDR2 FQGTGA. The CDR3 length is 17 residues. The CDR3 sequence is CASSPGLAGGPYNEQFF. The DNA for the CDR3 is TGTGCCAGCAGCCCGGGGCTAGCGGGTGGCCCCTACAATGAGCAGTTCTTC.

The chain joins TRBV5-6 to TRBJ2-7; D possibly corresponds to TRBD2 (5 bases). Between the trimmed V and J ends, which lost 5 bases and 2 bases, there was a span of 17 bases. This CDR3 spans 15 amino acids. CDR1 and CDR2 from the germline V gene are SGHDT and YYEEEE. The CDR3 bases are TGTGCCAGCAGACTGGTAAGCGGAATTGCCTACGAGCAGTACTTC. Residues: CASRLVSGIAYEQYF.

There are a few counts of this clone. CDR3 bases: TGTGCCAGCTGGAGCGGGGCCATAAGCTCCTACGAGCAGTACTTC. This sequence encodes CASWSGAISSYEQYF. V and J are TRBV6-6 and TRBJ2-7, with 7 positions matching TRBD2. Germline values: CDR1 MNHNY, CDR2 SVGAGI (reference sequence). The CDR3 sequence is 15 residues long. V dropped 8 bases and J dropped 0; count of bases not matched to a gene: 10.

CDR3 in DNA: TGCAGCGTTTTCAGGGATCGCACAGATACGCAGTATTTT. Protein product: CSVFRDRTDTQYF. The chain recombines TRBV29-1 with TRBJ2-3; perhaps TRBD1 as D (5 bases). Germline lookup yields CDR1 SQVTM and CDR2 ANQGSEA. The CDR3 length is 13 residues. The ends were cut back, 5 bases at V and 1 base at J, with 10 bases in the middle.

In its sample, this clone was seen a few times. The junction departs from the called germline gene at one end, perhaps through a read error. The V and J genes are TRBV28 and TRBJ2-4; D is unclear. Germline CDR1 reads MDHEN; CDR2 reads SYDVKM. The CDR3 extends over 15 amino acids. CDR3 sequence: CASSLLGVTKNSQYF. The DNA for the CDR3 is TGTGCCAGCAGTTTATTGGGCGTAACCAAAAACAGTCAGTACTTC.

The CDR3 loop is CASSEKRRGYGYTF. The DNA of the CDR3 is TGTGCCAGCAGTGAAAAGCGGAGGGGATATGGCTACACCTTC. The chain joins TRBV25-1 to TRBJ1-2; possible D gene TRBD1, 5 bases. This CDR3 comprises 14 residues. V was trimmed by 2 bases and J by 5 bases, leaving 12 bases between them. Germline V gene sequence: CDR1 MGHDK, CDR2 SYGVNS.

This clone was seen once. The CDR3 DNA reads as TGTGCCAGCAGGGCCACTAGCGCACTGGGGGATACGCAGTATTTT. It specifies CASRATSALGDTQYF. The V and J genes are TRBV5-4 and TRBJ2-3, with 7 bases matching TRBD2. The junction had 12 bases not matched to a gene; V was cut back by 5 bases and J by 6 bases. CDR1 and CDR2 (germline): SGHNT, YYREEE (reference sequence). This CDR3 comprises 15 residues.

J is TRBJ2-6 and V is TRBV7-2; 7 nucleotides align to TRBD2. The CDR3 has 19 residues. Germline CDR1 is SGHTA and CDR2 is FQGNSA. J gave up 4 bases and V 5 bases, and 17 bases lay outside the gene matches. CDR3 sequence reads: CASSPPPGGGLAGANVLTF. CDR3 in DNA: TGTGCCAGCAGCCCGCCCCCCGGGGGAGGGTTGGCAGGGGCCAACGTCCTGACTTTC.

The chain couples TRBV2 to TRBJ2-5; D gene unclear. Trimming took off 6 bases at V and 4 bases at J, with 6 bases between the two ends. Germline CDR1 and CDR2: SNHLY and FYNNEI. CDR3 length: 11 residues. The CDR3 loop is CASRRRETQYF. The CDR3 region has the DNA TGTGCCAGCAGACGTAGAGAGACCCAGTACTTC.